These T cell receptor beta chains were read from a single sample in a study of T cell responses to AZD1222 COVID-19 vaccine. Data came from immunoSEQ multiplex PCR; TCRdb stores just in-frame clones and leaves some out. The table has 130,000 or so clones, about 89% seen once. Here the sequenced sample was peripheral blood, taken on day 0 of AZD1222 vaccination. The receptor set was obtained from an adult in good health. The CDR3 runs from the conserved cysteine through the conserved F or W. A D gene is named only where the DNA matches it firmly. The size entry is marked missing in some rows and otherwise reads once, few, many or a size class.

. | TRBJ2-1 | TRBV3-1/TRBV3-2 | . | CASSQDDLAGNEQFF | TGTGCCAGCAGCCAAGATGACCTCGCGGGGAATGAGCAGTTCTTC
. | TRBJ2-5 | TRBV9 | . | CATERRRDQETQYF | TGTGCCACCGAACGTCGGCGGGACCAAGAGACCCAGTACTTC
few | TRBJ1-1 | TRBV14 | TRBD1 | CASSLRTGLLAEAFF | TGTGCCAGCAGCCTACGGACAGGCCTCTTGGCTGAAGCTTTCTTT
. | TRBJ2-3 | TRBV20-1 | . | CSAKAADTQYF | TGCAGTGCAAAGGCGGCGGATACGCAGTATTTT
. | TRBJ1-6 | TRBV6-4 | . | CASSGDGGNSPLHF | TGTGCCAGCAGCGGGGACGGAGGGAATTCACCCCTCCACTTT
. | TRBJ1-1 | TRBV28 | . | CASSLQGRWTEAFF | TGTGCCAGCAGTTTACAGGGGCGGTGGACTGAAGCTTTCTTT
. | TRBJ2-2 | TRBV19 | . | CASSWGTGELFF | TGTGCCAGTAGTTGGGGTACCGGGGAGCTGTTTTTT
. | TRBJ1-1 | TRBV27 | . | CASSLTRTGLRELRTEAFF | TGTGCCAGCAGTCTGACTAGAACGGGACTTCGGGAGCTAAGGACTGAAGCTTTCTTT
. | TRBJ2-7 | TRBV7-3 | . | CASSYEQYF | TGTGCCAGCAGCTACGAGCAGTACTTC
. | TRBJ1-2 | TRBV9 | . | CASSAPPDGYTF | TGTGCCAGCAGCGCCCCCCCTGACGGCTACACCTTC
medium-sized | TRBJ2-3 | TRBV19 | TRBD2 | CASSGTSGTDTQYF | TGTGCCAGTAGTGGGACTAGCGGCACAGATACGCAGTATTTT
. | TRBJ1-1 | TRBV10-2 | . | CASRGLGVGNTEAFF | TGCGCCAGCAGGGGTTTAGGGGTGGGGAACACTGAAGCTTTCTTT
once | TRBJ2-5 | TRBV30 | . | CARNGLSQETQYF | TGTGCCCGGAATGGACTGTCACAAGAGACCCAGTACTTC
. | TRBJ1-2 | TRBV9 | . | CASSEGGSWNYGYTF | TGTGCCAGCAGCGAGGGAGGGTCTTGGAACTATGGCTACACCTTC
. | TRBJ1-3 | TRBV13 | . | CASSTRPEGGNTIYF | TGTGCCAGCAGCACAAGACCAGAGGGGGGAAACACCATATATTTT
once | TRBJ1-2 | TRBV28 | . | CATPLRGGYGYTF | TGTGCCACTCCGTTGAGAGGGGGCTATGGCTACACCTTC
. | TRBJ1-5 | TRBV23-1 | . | CASSRYGGDKQPQHF | TGCGCCAGCAGTCGGTATGGGGGCGATAAACAGCCCCAGCATTTT
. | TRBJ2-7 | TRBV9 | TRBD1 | CASSVGTGNYEQYF | TGTGCCAGCAGCGTCGGGACAGGGAATTACGAGCAGTACTTC
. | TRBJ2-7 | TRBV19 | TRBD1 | CASSIGQGGYEQYF | TGTGCCAGTAGTATTGGACAGGGTGGCTACGAGCAGTACTTC
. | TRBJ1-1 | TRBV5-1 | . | CASSPLLGGTEAFF | TGCGCCAGCAGCCCACTTCTAGGGGGAACTGAAGCTTTCTTT
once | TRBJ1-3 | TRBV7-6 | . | CASSLGTGTSGNTIYF | TGTGCCAGCAGCTTAGGGACGGGTACCTCTGGAAACACCATATATTTT
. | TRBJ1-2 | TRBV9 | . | CASSAQGIPYGYTF | TGTGCCAGCAGCGCCCAAGGGATCCCATATGGCTACACCTTC
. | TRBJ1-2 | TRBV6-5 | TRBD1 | CASSYRRTGDGYTF | TGTGCCAGCAGTTACCGAAGGACAGGGGATGGCTACACCTTC
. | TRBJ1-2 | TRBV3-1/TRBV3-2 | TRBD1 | CASSQDYKGQYGYTF | TGTGCCAGCAGCCAAGATTATAAGGGACAGTACGGCTACACCTTC
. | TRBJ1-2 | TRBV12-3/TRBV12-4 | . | CASSSGKVGYTF | TGTGCCAGCAGTTCAGGGAAGGTTGGCTACACCTTC
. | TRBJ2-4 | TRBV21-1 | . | CASSKDRAPAKNIQYF | TGTGCCAGCAGCAAAGACCGCGCTCCGGCCAAAAACATTCAGTACTTC
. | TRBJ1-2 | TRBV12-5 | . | CASGLAVGGSGYTF | TGTGCTAGTGGTTTGGCCGTAGGGGGGAGTGGCTACACCTTC
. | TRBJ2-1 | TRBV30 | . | CAWSDRNEQFF | TGTGCCTGGAGTGACCGCAATGAGCAGTTCTTC
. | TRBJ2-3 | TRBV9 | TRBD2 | CASSQGGLAVDTQYF | TGTGCCAGCAGCCAAGGAGGACTAGCGGTCGATACGCAGTATTTT
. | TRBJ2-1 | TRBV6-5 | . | CASRAYNEQFF | TGTGCCAGCAGGGCCTACAATGAGCAGTTCTTC
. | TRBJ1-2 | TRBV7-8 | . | CASSLDLGNGYTF | TGTGCCAGCAGCTTAGATCTGGGGAACGGCTACACCTTC
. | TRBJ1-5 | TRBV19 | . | CASRMGRNQPQHF | TGTGCCAGTAGGATGGGCAGAAATCAGCCCCAGCATTTT
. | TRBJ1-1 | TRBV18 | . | CASSPLTVGEDTEAFF | TGTGCCAGCTCACCCCTGACTGTGGGGGAGGACACTGAAGCTTTCTTT
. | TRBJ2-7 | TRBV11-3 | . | CASSAAGDEQYF | TGTGCCAGCAGCGCCGCCGGGGACGAGCAGTACTTC
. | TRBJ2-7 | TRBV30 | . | CAWSVSGYYEQYF | TGTGCCTGGAGTGTCTCTGGGTACTACGAGCAGTACTTC
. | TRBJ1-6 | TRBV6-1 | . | CASSESDRRGNNSPLHF | TGTGCCAGCAGTGAAAGTGACAGGAGGGGCAATAATTCACCCCTCCACTTT
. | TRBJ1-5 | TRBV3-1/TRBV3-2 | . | CASSQVWDPNQPQHF | TGTGCCAGCAGCCAAGTCTGGGACCCAAATCAGCCCCAGCATTTT
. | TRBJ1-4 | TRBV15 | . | CATSRDREGSEKLFF | TGTGCCACCAGCAGAGACAGGGAGGGATCAGAAAAACTGTTTTTT
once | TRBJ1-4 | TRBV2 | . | CASDSLNEKLFF | TGTGCCAGCGACAGCCTTAATGAAAAACTGTTTTTT
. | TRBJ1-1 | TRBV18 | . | CASSPPGTEAFF | TGTGCCAGCTCACCACCGGGGACTGAAGCTTTCTTT
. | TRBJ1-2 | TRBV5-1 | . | CASSLDPGDYGYTF | TGCGCCAGCAGCTTGGATCCCGGGGACTATGGCTACACCTTC
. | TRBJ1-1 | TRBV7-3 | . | CASREAMNTEAFF | TGTGCCAGCAGGGAGGCAATGAACACTGAAGCTTTCTTT
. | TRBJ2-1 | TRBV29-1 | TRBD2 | CSGASGGRVEFF | TGCAGCGGGGCTAGCGGGGGCCGAGTTGAGTTCTTC
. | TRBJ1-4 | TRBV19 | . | CASSIRATNEKLFF | TGTGCCAGTAGTATCAGGGCAACTAATGAAAAACTGTTTTTT
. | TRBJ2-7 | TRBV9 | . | CASSADSTTYEQYF | TGTGCCAGCAGCGCGGACAGCACTACCTACGAGCAGTACTTC
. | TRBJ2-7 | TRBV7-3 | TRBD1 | CASSESPGTGGGYEQYF | TGTGCCAGCAGCGAATCACCCGGGACAGGGGGCGGGTACGAGCAGTACTTC
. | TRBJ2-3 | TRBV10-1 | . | CASSGTVGTDTQYF | TGCGCCAGCAGTGGTACCGTGGGCACAGATACGCAGTATTTT
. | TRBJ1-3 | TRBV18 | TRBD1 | CASSPLDRGLPEVCWNTIYF | TGTGCCAGCTCACCTCTGGACAGGGGGCTCCCCGAGGTATGTTGGAACACCATATATTTT
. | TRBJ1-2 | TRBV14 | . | CASSQVGSYGYTF | TGTGCCAGCAGCCAAGTCGGGTCCTATGGCTACACCTTC
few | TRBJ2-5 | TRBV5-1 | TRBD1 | CASSLEGAGETQYF | TGCGCCAGCAGCTTGGAGGGGGCCGGGGAGACCCAGTACTTC
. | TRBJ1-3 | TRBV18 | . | CASSPLGPGNTIYF | TGTGCCAGCTCACCACTAGGGCCTGGAAACACCATATATTTT
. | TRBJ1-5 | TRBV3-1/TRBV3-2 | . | CASSSYSNQPQHF | TGTGCCAGCAGCTCTTATAGCAATCAGCCCCAGCATTTT
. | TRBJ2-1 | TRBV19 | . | CASRTATSISYNEQFF | TGTGCCAGTAGGACAGCGACTTCTATCTCCTACAATGAGCAGTTCTTC
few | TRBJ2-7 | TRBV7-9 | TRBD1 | CASSTPRGPPYEQYF | TGTGCCAGCAGCACGCCCAGGGGGCCCCCCTACGAGCAGTACTTC
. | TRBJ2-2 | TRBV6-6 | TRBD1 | CASSRQGGQGTGELFF | TGTGCCAGCAGTCGACAGGGGGGCCAGGGCACCGGGGAGCTGTTTTTT
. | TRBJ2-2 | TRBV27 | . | CASSYARGTGELFF | TGTGCCAGCAGTTACGCAAGGGGCACCGGGGAGCTGTTTTTT
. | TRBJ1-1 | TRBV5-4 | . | CASSLVDTEAFF | TGTGCCAGCAGCTTGGTGGACACTGAAGCTTTCTTT